This T cell receptor (beta chain) was retrieved from a study of regulatory T cells in long-lasting Graves disease (TCRdb year 2021). Background on the whole study: Persistent Graves' disease was defined as antithyroid drug treatment for over 5 years with persistently positive TSH receptor autoantibodies. A total of 33 samples were covered by TCR sequencing, comprising around 13 persistent and some 20 newly diagnosed Graves' disease patients. In the clinical cohort, patients with persistent Graves' disease had used antithyroid drugs for an average of about 10.3 years. Peripheral blood TCR sequencing and RNA sequencing compared persistent Graves' disease patients with newly diagnosed Graves' disease patients. The study was conducted in China and was registered as a clinical trial. General findings and caveats noted by the study authors: Only the TCR beta chain was sequenced and analyzed. The small sample size was acknowledged by the authors as a limitation that may reduce accuracy. Only peripheral blood was studied, because thyroid tissue, the primary lesion, was inaccessible. TRBV28, TRBJ1-2 and TRBJ2-5 were preferentially used in persistent disease, while TRBV20-1 and TRBJ2-1 were favored in newly diagnosed disease. Compared with newly diagnosed patients, patients with persistent Graves' disease had lower TCR Shannon entropy and fewer highly expanded clones, which suggests clonal expansion. More public clonotypes were shared among persistent patients (under 3,000) than among newly diagnosed patients (under 1,000).

CDR1 and CDR2 are read off the germline V gene (reference sequence) as DFQATT and SNEGSKA. The germline ends are 13 bases apart after V is trimmed by 5 bases and J by 5 bases. The CDR3 measures 13 amino acids from cysteine to phenylalanine. Just CDR3 DNA is preserved here, 39 bases in frame from base 1. The library was generated by multiplex PCR. Sequencing used an Illumina HiSeq 4000. iRepertoire HTBI primers and Arm-PCR amplification of CDR3 regions were used to construct TCR beta libraries. Before sequencing, the PCR products went through gel purification. For the original study's pipeline: Gene usage analysis of CDR3 amino acid clonotypes used the roughly 60 TRBV and 14 to 15 TRBJ segments found across samples. COPE and FqMerger were used to merge filtered high-quality paired reads into contigs. BLAST was used to align contigs to the IMGT TRBV, TRBD and TRBJ reference genes, and CDR3 was defined following IMGT. Clonotypes above 0.1% frequency were classified as highly expanded clones. Shannon entropy was used to measure repertoire diversity, and the Gini coefficient was used to measure V-J evenness. A clonotype found in more than one individual was treated as public. Starting from the raw public reads, TCRdb applied fastp trimming at Q25, assembled clones with MiXCR and retained in-frame beta chains. Identical CDR3 protein sequences are pooled into one entry, listed with their most common genes and DNA. Here the V and J calls rest on TCRdb's processing, not on the authors' analysis. The sample table shows 650,000 to 850,000 distinct CDR3 sequences, and about 32% are seen once. 40% to 50% of the sample is in the top ten clones.

The label giving this sample's time point can be read as: persistent/refractory GD, antithyroid drugs over 5 years with positive TRAb. RNA was extracted from PBMCs in TRIzol for both TCR sequencing and RNA sequencing. The diagnosis of Graves' disease followed American Thyroid Association guidelines. Recruitment of patients was carried out at an endocrinology department in Xi'an, China. From each patient, about 9 milliliters of peripheral blood was collected into an EDTA anticoagulant tube. Ficoll Paque Plus density gradient separation was used to isolate PBMCs, and no further T cell sorting was performed. An Agilent 2100 Bioanalyzer and agarose gel were used to check RNA quality, and a NanoDrop 2000 was used to measure RNA concentration. Only a few counts were recorded for this clonotype. Its antigen is still unknown. Base qualities are not recorded, but no much larger clone differs from it by a single base.

The sequence derives from a female donor with Graves disease. The material was peripheral blood mononuclear cells (PBMCs), obtained when the disease was refractory, from a patient treated with antithyroid drugs. The V and J segments used are TRBV20-1 and TRBJ2-1, and the D gene may be TRBD1, 5 bases matching. CDR3 sequence: CSAWGRLNNEQFF. DNA sequence: TGCAGTGCTTGGGGCCGTTTGAACAATGAGCAGTTCTTC.